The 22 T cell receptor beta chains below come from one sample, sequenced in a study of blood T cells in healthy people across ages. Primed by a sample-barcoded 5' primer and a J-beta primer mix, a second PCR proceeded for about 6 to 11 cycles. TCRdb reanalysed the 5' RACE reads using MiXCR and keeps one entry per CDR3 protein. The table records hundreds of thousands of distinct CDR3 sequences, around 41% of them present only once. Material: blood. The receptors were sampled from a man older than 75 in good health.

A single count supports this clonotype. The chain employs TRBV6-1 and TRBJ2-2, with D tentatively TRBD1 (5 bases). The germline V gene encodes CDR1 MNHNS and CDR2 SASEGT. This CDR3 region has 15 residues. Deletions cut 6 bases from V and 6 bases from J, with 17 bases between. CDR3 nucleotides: TGTGCCAGCAGCAAGGACATTTGGTTGTCCGGGGAGCTGTTTTTT. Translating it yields CASSKDIWLSGELFF.

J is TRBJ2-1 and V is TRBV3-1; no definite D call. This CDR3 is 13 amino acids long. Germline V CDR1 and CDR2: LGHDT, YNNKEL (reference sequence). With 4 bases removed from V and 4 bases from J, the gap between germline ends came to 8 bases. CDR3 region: CASSPHPYNEQFF. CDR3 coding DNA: TGTGCCAGCAGCCCACACCCTTACAATGAGCAGTTCTTC.

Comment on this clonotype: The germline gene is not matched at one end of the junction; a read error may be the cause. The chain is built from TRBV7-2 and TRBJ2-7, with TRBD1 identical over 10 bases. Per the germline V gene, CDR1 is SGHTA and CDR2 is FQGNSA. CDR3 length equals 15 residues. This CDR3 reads CASSRDRGASYERYF. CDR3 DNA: TGTGCCAGCAGCAGGGACAGGGGTGCTTCCTACGAGCGGTACTTC.

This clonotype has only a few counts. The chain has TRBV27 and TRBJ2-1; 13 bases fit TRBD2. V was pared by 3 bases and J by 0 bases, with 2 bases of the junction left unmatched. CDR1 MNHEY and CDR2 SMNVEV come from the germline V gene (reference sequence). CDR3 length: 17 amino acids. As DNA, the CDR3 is TGTGCCAGCAGTTTCCGACTAGCGGGGGGCTCCTACAATGAGCAGTTCTTC. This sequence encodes CASSFRLAGGSYNEQFF.

DNA for the CDR3: TGCAGTGCTGGGCGGGACAGGTACCCTCTCCAGTACTTC. Its protein product is CSAGRDRYPLQYF. The chain links TRBV20-1 to TRBJ2-7, with TRBD1 matching over 8 bases. Per the germline V gene, CDR1 is DFQATT and CDR2 is SNEGSKA (reference sequence). J gave up 10 bases and V 5 bases, and 13 bases lay outside the gene matches. CDR3 length: 13 amino acids.

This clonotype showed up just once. CDR3 sequence reads: CSAKGTALNSPLHF. The DNA for the CDR3 is TGCAGTGCTAAAGGGACAGCTCTAAATTCACCCCTCCACTTT. The V call is TRBV20-1, the J call TRBJ1-6; 7 bases are shared with TRBD1. V shed 4 bases, J shed 7 bases, and the junction held 7 bases outside the gene matches. The CDR3 is 14 amino acids. The germline V gene encodes CDR1 DFQATT and CDR2 SNEGSKA (reference sequence).

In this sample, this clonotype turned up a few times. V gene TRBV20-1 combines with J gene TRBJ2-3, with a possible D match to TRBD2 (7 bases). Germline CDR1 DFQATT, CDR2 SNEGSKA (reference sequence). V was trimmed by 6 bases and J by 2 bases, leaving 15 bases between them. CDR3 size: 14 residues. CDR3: CSARGRGNTDTQYF. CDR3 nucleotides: TGCAGTGCCCGAGGGAGGGGGAACACAGATACGCAGTATTTT.

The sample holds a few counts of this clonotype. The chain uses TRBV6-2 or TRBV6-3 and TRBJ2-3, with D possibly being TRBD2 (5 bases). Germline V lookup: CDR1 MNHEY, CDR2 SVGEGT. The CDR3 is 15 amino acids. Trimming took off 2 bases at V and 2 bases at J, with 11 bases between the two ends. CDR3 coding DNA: TGTGCCAGCAGTTACGGCGAGGAGGACACAGATACGCAGTATTTT. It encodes CASSYGEEDTDTQYF.

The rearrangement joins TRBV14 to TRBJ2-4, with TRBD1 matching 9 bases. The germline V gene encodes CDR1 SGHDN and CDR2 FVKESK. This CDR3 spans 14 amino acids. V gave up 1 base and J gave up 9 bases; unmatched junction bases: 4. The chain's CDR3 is CASSQGTGVTIQYF. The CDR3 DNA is TGTGCCAGCAGCCAAGGGACAGGGGTGACCATTCAGTACTTC.

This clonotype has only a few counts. CDR3 DNA sequence: TGCAGCGTTGAAACAGGGGGCTGGACTGAAGCTTTCTTT. As protein: CSVETGGWTEAFF. The chain is built from TRBV29-1 and TRBJ1-1, with TRBD1 identical over 9 bases. V lost 2 bases to trimming and J lost 5 bases; unmatched junction nucleotides: 3. In germline, CDR1 is SQVTM, CDR2 ANQGSEA. The CDR3 extends over 13 amino acids.

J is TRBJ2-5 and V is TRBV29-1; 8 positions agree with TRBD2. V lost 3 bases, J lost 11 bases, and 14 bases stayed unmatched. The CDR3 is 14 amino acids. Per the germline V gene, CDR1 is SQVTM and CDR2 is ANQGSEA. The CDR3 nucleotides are TGCAGCGTTGAGGGGCGGGGGGCCGGGAATGAGCAGTACTTC. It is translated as CSVEGRGAGNEQYF.

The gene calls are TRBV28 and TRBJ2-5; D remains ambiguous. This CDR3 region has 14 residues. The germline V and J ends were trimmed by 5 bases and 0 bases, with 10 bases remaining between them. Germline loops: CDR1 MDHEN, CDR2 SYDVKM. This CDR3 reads CASSTSAYQETQYF. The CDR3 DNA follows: TGTGCCAGCAGTACAAGCGCCTACCAAGAGACCCAGTACTTC.

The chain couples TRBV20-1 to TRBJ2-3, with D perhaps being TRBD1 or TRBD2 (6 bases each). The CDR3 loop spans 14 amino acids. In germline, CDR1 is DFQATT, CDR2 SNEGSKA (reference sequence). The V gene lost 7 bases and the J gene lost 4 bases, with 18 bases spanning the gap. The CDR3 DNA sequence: TGCAGTGGGACCAGAGGGGGGCACGCAGATACGCAGTATTTT. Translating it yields CSGTRGGHADTQYF.

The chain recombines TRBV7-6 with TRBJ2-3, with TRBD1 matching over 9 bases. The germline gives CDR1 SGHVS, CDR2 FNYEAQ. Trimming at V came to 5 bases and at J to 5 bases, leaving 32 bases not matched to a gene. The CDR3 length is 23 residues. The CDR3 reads CASSTQTGGYSGANVLTGDTQYF. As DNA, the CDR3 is TGTGCCAGCAGCACCCAGACAGGGGGTTACTCTGGGGCCAACGTCCTGACTGGAGATACGCAGTATTTT.

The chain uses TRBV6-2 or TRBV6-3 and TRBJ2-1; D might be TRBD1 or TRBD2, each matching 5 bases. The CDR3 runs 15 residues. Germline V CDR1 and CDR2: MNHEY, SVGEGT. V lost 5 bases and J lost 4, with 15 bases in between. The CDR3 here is CASSAGASLYNEQFF. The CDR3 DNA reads TGTGCCAGCAGTGCCGGGGCGAGTCTGTACAATGAGCAGTTCTTC.

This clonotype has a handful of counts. As DNA, the CDR3 is TGTGCCACCAGTGTCTGGGGAAATGAGCAGTACTTC. It encodes CATSVWGNEQYF. The V call is TRBV24-1, the J call TRBJ2-7, with D unresolved. The CDR3 covers 12 residues. Deletions cut 5 bases from V and 7 bases from J, with 11 bases between. Germline V CDR1 and CDR2: KGHDR, SFDVKD.

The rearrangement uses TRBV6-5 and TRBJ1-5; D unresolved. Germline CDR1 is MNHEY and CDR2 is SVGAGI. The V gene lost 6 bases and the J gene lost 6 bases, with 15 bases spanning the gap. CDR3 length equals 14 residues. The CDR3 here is CASSQGLRGQPQHF. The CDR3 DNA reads TGTGCCAGCAGCCAAGGACTCCGGGGTCAGCCCCAGCATTTT.

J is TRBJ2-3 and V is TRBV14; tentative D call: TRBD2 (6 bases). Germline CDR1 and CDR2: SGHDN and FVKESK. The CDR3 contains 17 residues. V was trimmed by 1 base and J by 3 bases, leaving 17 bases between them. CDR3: CASSQGLSLATTDTQYF. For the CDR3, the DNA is TGTGCCAGCAGCCAAGGGTTATCGCTAGCGACGACAGATACGCAGTATTTT.

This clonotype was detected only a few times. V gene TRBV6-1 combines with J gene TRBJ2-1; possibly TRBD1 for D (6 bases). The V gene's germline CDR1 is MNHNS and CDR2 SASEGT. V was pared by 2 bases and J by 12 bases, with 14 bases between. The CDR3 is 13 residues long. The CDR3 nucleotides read TGTGCCAGCAGTGAACGCCAGGGGCGATGGCAGTTCTTC. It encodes CASSERQGRWQFF.

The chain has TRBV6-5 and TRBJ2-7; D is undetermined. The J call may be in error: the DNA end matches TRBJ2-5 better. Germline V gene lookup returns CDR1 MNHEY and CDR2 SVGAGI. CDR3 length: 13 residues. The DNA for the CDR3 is TGTGCCAGCAGTTACTCTCTCGGAGAGACCCAGTACTTC. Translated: CASSYSLGETQYF.

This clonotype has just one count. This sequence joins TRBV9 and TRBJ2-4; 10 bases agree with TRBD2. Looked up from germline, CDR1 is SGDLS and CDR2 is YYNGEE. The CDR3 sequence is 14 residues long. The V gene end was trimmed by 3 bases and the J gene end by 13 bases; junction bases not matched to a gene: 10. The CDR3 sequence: CASSGGLARDGQYF. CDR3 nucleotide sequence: TGTGCCAGCAGCGGGGGACTAGCGAGGGACGGGCAGTACTTC.

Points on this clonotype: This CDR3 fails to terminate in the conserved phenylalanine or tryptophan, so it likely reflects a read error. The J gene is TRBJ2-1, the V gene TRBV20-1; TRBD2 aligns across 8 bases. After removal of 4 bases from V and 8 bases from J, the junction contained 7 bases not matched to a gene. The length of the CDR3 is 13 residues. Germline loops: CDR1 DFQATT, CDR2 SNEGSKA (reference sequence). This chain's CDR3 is CSATETSVDEQFL. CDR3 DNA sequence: TGCAGTGCTACCGAGACTAGCGTCGATGAGCAGTTCTTA.